This TCR beta chain was retrieved from a study of T cell responses to AZD1222 COVID-19 vaccine. Germline-derived CDR1 and CDR2 are MGHRA and YSYEKL. V was clipped by 0 bases and J by 10 bases, with 7 bases between them. The CDR3 consists of 13 residues. Whole-study results and caveats: Clonal diversity was possibly underestimated; the donors were predominantly white British and more often female. Without day 14 samples, only post-peak T cell repertoires were studied. Spike-specific TCR breadth and depth were elevated following two AZD1222 doses. Regions 160-218 and 743-854 held dominance among vaccine-associated CD4 TCRs, which spanned spike.

As regards this clone: The antigen remains unidentified.

Some clones are missing from TCRdb's copy, which holds only in-frame ones; the method was immunoSEQ multiplex PCR. This table has approximately 64,000 clones, about nine tenths appearing once. The source material was peripheral blood, sampled 28 days after the second dose of the MenACWY control vaccine. The clonotype comes from an adult who received the MenACWY meningococcal vaccine as a control. V is TRBV4-1 and J is TRBJ1-6, with D uncertain. CDR3: CASSQDEWSPLHF. CDR3 sequence (DNA): TGCGCCAGCAGCCAAGATGAATGGTCACCCCTCCACTTT.